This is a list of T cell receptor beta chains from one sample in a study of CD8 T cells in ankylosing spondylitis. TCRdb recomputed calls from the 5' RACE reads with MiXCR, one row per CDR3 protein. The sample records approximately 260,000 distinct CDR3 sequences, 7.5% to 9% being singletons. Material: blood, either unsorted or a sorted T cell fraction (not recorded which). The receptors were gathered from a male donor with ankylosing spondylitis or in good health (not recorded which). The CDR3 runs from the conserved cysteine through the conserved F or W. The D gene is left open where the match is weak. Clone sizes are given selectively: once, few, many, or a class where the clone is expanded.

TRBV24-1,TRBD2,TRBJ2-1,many,CATSAASGYNEQFF,TGTGCCACCAGTGCGGCTAGCGGTTACAATGAGCAGTTCTTC
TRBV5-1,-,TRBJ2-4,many,CASILQGTKNIQYF,TGCGCCAGCATCCTACAGGGAACCAAAAACATTCAGTACTTC
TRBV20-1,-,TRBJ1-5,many,CSAARGNQPQHF,TGCAGTGCCGCCAGGGGCAATCAGCCCCAGCATTTT
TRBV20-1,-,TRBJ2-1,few,CSVGTYNEQFF,TGCAGTGTGGGGACCTACAATGAGCAGTTCTTC
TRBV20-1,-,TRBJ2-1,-,CSARDDSSYNEQFF,TGCAGCGCCAGGGACGACAGCTCCTACAATGAGCAGTTCTTC
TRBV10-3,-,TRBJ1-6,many,CAISETRVLENSPLHF,TGTGCCATCAGTGAGACCAGGGTTCTGGAGAATTCACCCCTCCACTTT
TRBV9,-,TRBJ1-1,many,CASSVGPGPTEAFF,TGTGCCAGCAGCGTAGGTCCAGGGCCCACTGAAGCTTTCTTT
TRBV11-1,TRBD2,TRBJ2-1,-,CASSSAGGRNEQFF,TGTGCCAGCAGCTCCGCGGGGGGCCGGAATGAGCAGTTCTTC
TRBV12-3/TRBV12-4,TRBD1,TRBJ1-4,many,CASTKGGQWPNEKLFF,TGTGCCAGCACCAAAGGGGGACAGTGGCCTAATGAAAAACTGTTTTTT
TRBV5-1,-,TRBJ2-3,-,CASRISGATDTQYF,TGCGCCAGCAGGATTAGCGGTGCCACAGATACGCAGTATTTT
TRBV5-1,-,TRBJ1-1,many,CASSLSSGDRTEAFF,TGCGCCAGCAGCTTGAGTTCCGGGGATCGGACTGAAGCTTTCTTT
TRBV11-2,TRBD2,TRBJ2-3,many,CASSLVSTSGRLVDTQYF,TGTGCCAGCAGCTTAGTTTCCACTAGCGGGAGGCTAGTAGATACGCAGTATTTT
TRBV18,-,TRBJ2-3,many,CASSPWSTGGDTQYF,TGTGCCAGCTCACCATGGTCGACAGGAGGAGATACGCAGTATTTT
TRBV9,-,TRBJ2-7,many,CASSVGEMYYEQYF,TGTGCCAGCAGCGTAGGCGAGATGTACTACGAGCAGTACTTC
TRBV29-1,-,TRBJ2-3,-,CSVEDEADTQYF,TGCAGCGTTGAGGATGAGGCAGATACGCAGTATTTT
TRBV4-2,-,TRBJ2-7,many,CASSQDPTTYEQYF,TGTGCCAGCAGCCAAGATCCCACTACCTACGAGCAGTACTTC
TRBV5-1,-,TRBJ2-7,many,CASSSQGRNEQYF,TGCGCCAGCAGCTCACAGGGGAGGAACGAGCAGTACTTC
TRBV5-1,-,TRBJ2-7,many,CASSSPGTPVYEQYF,TGCGCCAGCAGCTCCCCCGGGACACCCGTATACGAGCAGTACTTC
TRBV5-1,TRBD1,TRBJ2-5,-,CASSSTGRETQYF,TGCGCCAGCAGCTCGACAGGGCGAGAGACCCAGTACTTC
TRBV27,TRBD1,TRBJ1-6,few,CASIGQGINSPLHF,TGTGCCAGCATAGGACAGGGTATTAATTCACCCCTCCACTTT
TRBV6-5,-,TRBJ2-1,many,CASSYSTRQLYNEQFF,TGTGCCAGCAGTTACTCGACGAGACAGCTGTACAATGAGCAGTTCTTC
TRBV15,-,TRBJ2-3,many,CATSRVVLGTDTQYF,TGTGCCACCAGCAGAGTCGTTTTGGGCACAGATACGCAGTATTTT
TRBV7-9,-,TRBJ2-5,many,CASHGWGDQETQYF,TGTGCCAGCCACGGGTGGGGTGATCAAGAGACCCAGTACTTC
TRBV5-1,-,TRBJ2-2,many,CASSRDPLNTGELFF,TGCGCCAGCAGCCGGGACCCACTGAACACCGGGGAGCTGTTTTTT
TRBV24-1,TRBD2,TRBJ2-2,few,CATSDLDSGRAVTGELFF,TGTGCCACCAGTGATTTGGATAGCGGGAGGGCAGTCACCGGGGAGCTGTTTTTT
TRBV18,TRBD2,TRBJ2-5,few,CASSPKAGASQETQYF,TGTGCCAGCTCACCAAAAGCGGGAGCCTCCCAGGAGACCCAGTACTTC
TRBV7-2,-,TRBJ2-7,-,CASSNQGSAYEQYF,TGTGCCAGCAGCAATCAGGGAAGCGCCTACGAGCAGTACTTC
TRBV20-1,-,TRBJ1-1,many,CSVQLGVRGASTEAFF,TGCAGTGTTCAACTAGGGGTGCGAGGGGCGAGCACTGAAGCTTTCTTT
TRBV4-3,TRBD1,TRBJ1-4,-,CASSQEHRGPATNEKLFF,TGCGCCAGCAGCCAAGAGCACAGGGGACCCGCAACTAATGAAAAACTGTTTTTT
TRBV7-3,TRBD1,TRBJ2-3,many,CASSLSAPGQGRTDTQYF,TGTGCCAGCAGCTTATCCGCTCCGGGACAGGGGAGAACAGATACGCAGTATTTT
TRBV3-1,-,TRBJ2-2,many,CASTQDRGLQGRELFF,TGTGCCAGCACGCAGGATAGAGGGCTCCAGGGTAGGGAGCTGTTTTTT
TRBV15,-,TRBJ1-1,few,CATSRDLLGAEAFF,TGTGCCACCAGCAGAGATCTACTTGGGGCTGAAGCTTTCTTT
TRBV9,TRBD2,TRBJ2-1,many,CASSAGRGNEQFF,TGTGCCAGCAGCGCCGGGAGGGGCAATGAGCAGTTCTTC
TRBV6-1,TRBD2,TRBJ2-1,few,CASSGTSGRGSYNEQFF,TGTGCCAGCAGTGGGACTAGCGGGAGAGGGTCCTACAATGAGCAGTTCTTC
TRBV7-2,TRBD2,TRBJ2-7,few,CASSSLAGYEQYF,TGTGCCAGCAGCTCCTTAGCGGGGTACGAGCAGTACTTC
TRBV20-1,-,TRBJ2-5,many,CSARPRTAWGTQYF,TGCAGTGCCCGACCCAGGACGGCGTGGGGGACCCAGTACTTC
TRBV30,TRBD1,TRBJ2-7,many,CAWSVQTGGEQYF,TGTGCCTGGAGTGTACAGACAGGGGGCGAGCAGTACTTC
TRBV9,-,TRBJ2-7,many,CASSPRPFSYEQYF,TGTGCCAGCAGCCCTCGACCCTTCTCCTACGAGCAGTACTTC
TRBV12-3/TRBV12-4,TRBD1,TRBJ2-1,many,CASRGGYEQFF,TGTGCCAGCCGAGGGGGCTATGAGCAGTTCTTC
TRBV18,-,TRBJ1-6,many,CASSPGLMQNSPLHF,TGTGCCAGCTCACCAGGTCTGATGCAAAATTCACCCCTCCACTTT
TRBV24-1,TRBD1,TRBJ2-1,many,CATGQGVSEQFF,TGTGCCACCGGACAGGGGGTGAGTGAGCAGTTCTTC
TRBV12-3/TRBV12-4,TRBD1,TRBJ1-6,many,CASSKRDRVNSPLHF,TGTGCCAGCAGTAAACGGGACAGGGTGAATTCACCCCTCCACTTT
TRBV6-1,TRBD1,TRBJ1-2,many,CASAPLQGQRLGYTF,TGTGCCAGCGCCCCGCTCCAGGGACAGCGCCTGGGCTACACCTTC
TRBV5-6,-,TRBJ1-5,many,CASSLGQTYYSNQPQHF,TGTGCCAGCAGCTTGGGACAGACATATTATAGCAATCAGCCCCAGCATTTT
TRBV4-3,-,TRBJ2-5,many,CASSQDPRRETQYF,TGCGCCAGCAGCCAAGATCCTCGTAGGGAGACCCAGTACTTC
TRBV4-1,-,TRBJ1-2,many,CASSPKTTGLYGYTF,TGCGCCAGCAGCCCGAAGACAACAGGGCTCTATGGCTACACCTTC
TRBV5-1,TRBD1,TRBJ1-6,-,CASSLAGQGDYSPLHF,TGCGCCAGCAGCTTGGCGGGACAGGGGGATTATTCACCCCTCCACTTT